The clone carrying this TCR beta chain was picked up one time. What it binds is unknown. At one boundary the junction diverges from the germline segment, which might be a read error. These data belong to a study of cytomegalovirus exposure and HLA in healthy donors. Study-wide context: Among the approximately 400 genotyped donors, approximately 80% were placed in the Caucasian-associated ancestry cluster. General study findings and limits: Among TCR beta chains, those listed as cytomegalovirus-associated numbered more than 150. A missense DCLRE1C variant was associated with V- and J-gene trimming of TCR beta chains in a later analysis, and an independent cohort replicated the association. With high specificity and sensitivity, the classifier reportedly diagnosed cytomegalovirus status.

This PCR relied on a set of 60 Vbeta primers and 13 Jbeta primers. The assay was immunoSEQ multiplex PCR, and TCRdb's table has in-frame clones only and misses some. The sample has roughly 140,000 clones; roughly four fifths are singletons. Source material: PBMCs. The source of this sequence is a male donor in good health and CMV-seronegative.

This chain's CDR3 is CSSSSRQGETDTQYF. The CDR3 DNA reads as TGTTCCAGCAGCTCAAGACAGGGAGAGACAGATACGCAGTATTTT. V is TRBV7-9 and J is TRBJ2-3; TRBD1 aligns across 7 bases. Germline V gives CDR1 SEHNR, CDR2 FQNEAQ (reference sequence). The CDR3 runs 15 residues.